This T cell receptor (beta chain) was identified during a study of blood T cell repertoires in COVID-19. About the research overall: Samples came from the United States, Italy and Spain, spanning acute and convalescent COVID-19. T cells, B-cell-depleted T cells, or PBMCs provided the cDNA or gDNA that served as material.

In the original workflow: Amplification from reference gene primers served as the basis for estimated nucleated cell counts. The repertoire was sequenced with immunoSEQ multiplex PCR; TCRdb's copy has only in-frame clones and lacks some. V and J calls and clone size are those listed in that table; D and trimming were worked out from the DNA. The sample lists 200,000 or so clones; less than 90% were seen once. The germline gives CDR1 MDHEN, CDR2 SYDVKM. CDR3 length equals 14 residues. Trimming at V came to 3 bases and at J to 6 bases, leaving 8 bases not matched to a gene. This clone was counted once. The chain is built from TRBV28 and TRBJ2-7; 7 positions agree with TRBD1. The sequence was collected from a man aged 35-49 years with active or convalescent COVID-19. Sequencing was performed on peripheral blood. The CDR3 DNA sequence: TGTGCCAGCAGTTTCTCCGGGACAGAGCGCGAGCAGTACTTC. Translating gives CASSFSGTEREQYF.